This T cell receptor beta chain was profiled in a study of T cells in Graves' hyperthyroidism and ophthalmopathy. What was amplified from RNA transcripts were TCR beta CDR3 regions. HTBI primers were used for first-round RT-PCR of the TCR CDR3. TCRdb analysed the multiplex PCR reads with MiXCR anew, one entry per CDR3 protein. The sample records hundreds of thousands of distinct CDR3 sequences, 15% to 20% being singletons. Germline values: CDR1 DFQATT, CDR2 SNEGSKA (reference sequence). Trimming at V came to 5 bases and at J to 0 bases, leaving 7 bases not matched to a gene. The CDR3 has 14 residues. Any patient presenting with uncontrolled infection, other autoimmune disease, pregnancy or lactation was left out. This clonotype was picked up many times.

Sequencing used blood. The receptor was isolated from a man aged 35 to 55 with Graves' ophthalmopathy. J is TRBJ2-7 and V is TRBV20-1; TRBD1 agrees at 7 bases. Here the CDR3 reads CSAPDRLSSYEQYF. CDR3 coding DNA: TGCAGTGCTCCGGACAGGCTTAGCTCCTACGAGCAGTACTTC.